Below, one T cell receptor (beta chain) is given with its context. The assay was immunoSEQ multiplex PCR, and TCRdb's table has in-frame clones only and misses some. Among about 120,000 clones listed, approximately 86% were seen once. The CDR3 length is 13 residues. Germline values: CDR1 SGHDN, CDR2 FVKESK. Trimming pared 6 bases from V and 8 bases from J, leaving 13 bases between. The sample is drawn from a study of blood T cell repertoires in COVID-19. The chain uses TRBV14 and TRBJ1-4, with a weak D call TRBD1 (5 bases). Sequenced sample: peripheral blood. The clonotype originates from a woman aged 45 to 65 with active or convalescent COVID-19. CDR3 residues: CASRPSGAEKLFF. The CDR3 DNA sequence: TGTGCCAGCAGACCGTCTGGGGCGGAAAAACTGTTTTTT.